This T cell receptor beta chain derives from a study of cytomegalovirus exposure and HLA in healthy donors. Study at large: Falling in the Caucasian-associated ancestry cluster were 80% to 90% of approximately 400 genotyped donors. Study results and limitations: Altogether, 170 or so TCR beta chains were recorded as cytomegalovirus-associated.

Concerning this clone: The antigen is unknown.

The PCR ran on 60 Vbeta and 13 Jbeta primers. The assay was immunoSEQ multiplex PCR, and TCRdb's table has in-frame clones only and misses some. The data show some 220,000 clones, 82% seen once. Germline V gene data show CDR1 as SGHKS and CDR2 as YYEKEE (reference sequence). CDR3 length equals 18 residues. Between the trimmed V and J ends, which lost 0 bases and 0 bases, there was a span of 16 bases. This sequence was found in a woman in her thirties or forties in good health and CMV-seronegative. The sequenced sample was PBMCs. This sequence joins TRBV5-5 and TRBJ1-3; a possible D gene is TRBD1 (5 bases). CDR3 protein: CASSLEGPVLLSGNTIYF. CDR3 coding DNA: TGTGCCAGCAGCTTGGAGGGGCCCGTTCTACTCTCTGGAAACACCATATATTTT.